This note documents a single TCR beta chain sequence. Its cognate antigen is unknown. Researchers tagged individual cDNA molecules with unique molecular identifiers. TCRdb reprocessed the 5' RACE reads with MiXCR, giving one entry per CDR3 protein. The repertoire holds tens of thousands of distinct CDR3 sequences, with approximately 9.9% as singletons. The data originate from a study of early T cells in non-severe SARS-CoV-2 infection. V lost 9 bases to trimming and J lost 8 bases; unmatched junction nucleotides: 7. This CDR3 region has 13 residues. CDR1 and CDR2 from the germline V gene are MNHEY and SMNVEV (reference sequence). Study-wide points: VDJdb matching favored anti-spike CD8 responses, missing private and CD4 specificities.

Sequencing was performed on whole blood. The sequence was obtained from an adult who was a healthcare worker with PCR-confirmed SARS-CoV-2 infection or an uninfected control (not recorded which). The J gene is TRBJ1-4, the V gene TRBV27, with TRBD1 matching 9 bases. The CDR3 protein is CASGVDRGEKLFF. CDR3 nucleotides: TGTGCCAGTGGTGTTGACAGGGGGGAAAAACTGTTTTTT.